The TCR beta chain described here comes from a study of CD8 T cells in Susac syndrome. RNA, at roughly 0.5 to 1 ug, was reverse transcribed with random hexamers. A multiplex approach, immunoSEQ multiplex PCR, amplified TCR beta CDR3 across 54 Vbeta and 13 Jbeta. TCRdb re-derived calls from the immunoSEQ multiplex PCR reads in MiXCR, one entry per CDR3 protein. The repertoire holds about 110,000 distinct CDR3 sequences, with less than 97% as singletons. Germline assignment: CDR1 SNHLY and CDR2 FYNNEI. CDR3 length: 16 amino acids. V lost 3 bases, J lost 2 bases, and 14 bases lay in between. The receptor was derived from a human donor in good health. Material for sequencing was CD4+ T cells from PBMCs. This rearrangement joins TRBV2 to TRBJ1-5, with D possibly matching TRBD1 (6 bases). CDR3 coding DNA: TGTGCCAGCAGTGACTTCAGGGGCATCGGCAATCAGCCCCAGCATTTT. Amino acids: CASSDFRGIGNQPQHF.